This T cell receptor (beta chain) appears in the sequencing data of a study of shared clonotypes between healthy human individuals. Whole-study findings and limits: Memory subsets generally showed lower estimated richness than naive subsets. Donor clonotype sharing was expected to depend on sequencing depth.

Donors, without exception, were Caucasian adults residing in Nashville, Tennessee. The count of this clone is one. The antigen is not known. TCRdb's copy holds only in-frame clones and misses some; the assay was immunoSEQ multiplex PCR. In the table there are millions of clones, just over 90% of which are singletons. V was clipped by 7 bases and J by 5 bases; unmatched bases: 15. The CDR3 covers 17 residues. CDR1 and CDR2 (germline): ENHRY, SYGVKD. The V and J genes are TRBV10-3 and TRBJ2-2; TRBD2 agrees at 8 bases. The sample taken for sequencing was naive CD4+ T cells from PBMCs. Subset meaning: CD45RA+ positively selected. The clonotype was recovered from a man in his late teens or twenties in good health. Some clones in this sample may be carry-over from other donors' samples. The CDR3 loop is CAITKLAGTSGTGELFF. The DNA for the CDR3 is TGTGCCATCACTAAGCTGGCAGGGACTAGTGGAACCGGGGAGCTGTTTTTT.